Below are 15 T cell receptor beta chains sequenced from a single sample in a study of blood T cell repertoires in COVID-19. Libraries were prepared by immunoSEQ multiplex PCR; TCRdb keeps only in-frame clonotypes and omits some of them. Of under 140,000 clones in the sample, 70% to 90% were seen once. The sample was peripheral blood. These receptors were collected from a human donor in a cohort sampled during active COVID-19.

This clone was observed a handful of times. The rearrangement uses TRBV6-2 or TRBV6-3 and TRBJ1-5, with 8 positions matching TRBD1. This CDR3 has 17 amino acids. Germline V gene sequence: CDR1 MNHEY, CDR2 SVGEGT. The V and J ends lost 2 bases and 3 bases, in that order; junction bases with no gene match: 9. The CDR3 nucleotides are TGTGCCAGCAGTTACCTTTGGGACAGGAGAACCAATCAGCCCCAGCATTTT. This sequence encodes CASSYLWDRRTNQPQHF.

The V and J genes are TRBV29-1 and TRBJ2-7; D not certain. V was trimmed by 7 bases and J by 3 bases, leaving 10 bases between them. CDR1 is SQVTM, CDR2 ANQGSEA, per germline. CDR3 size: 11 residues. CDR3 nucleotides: TGCAGCGCCAGAGCGAACTACGAGCAGTACTTC. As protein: CSARANYEQYF.

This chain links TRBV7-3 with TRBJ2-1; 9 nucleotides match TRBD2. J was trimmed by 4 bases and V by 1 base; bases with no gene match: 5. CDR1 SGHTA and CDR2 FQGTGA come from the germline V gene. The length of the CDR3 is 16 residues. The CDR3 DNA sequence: TGTGCCAGCAGCTTAAATGCGGGAGGGAGGTACAATGAGCAGTTCTTC. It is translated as CASSLNAGGRYNEQFF.

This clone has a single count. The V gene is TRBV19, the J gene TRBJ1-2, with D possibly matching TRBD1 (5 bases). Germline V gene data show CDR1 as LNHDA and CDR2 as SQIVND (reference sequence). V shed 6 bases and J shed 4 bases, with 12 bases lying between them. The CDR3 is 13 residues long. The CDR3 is CASRAGQGYGYTF. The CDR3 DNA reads TGTGCCAGTAGGGCAGGGCAGGGCTATGGCTACACCTTC. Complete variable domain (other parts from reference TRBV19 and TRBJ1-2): DGGITQSPKYLFRKEGQNVTLSCEQNLNHDAMYWYRQDPGQGLRLIYYSQIVNDFQKGDIAEGYSVSREKKESFPLTVTSAQKNPTAFYLCASRAGQGYGYTFGSGTRLTVV.

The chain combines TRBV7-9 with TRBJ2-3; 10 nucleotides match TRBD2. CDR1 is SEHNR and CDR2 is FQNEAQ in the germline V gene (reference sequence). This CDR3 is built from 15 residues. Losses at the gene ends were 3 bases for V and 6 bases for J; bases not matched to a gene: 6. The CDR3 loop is CASSFSGGYSDTQYF. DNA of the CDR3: TGTGCCAGCAGCTTTAGCGGGGGGTATTCGGATACGCAGTATTTT.

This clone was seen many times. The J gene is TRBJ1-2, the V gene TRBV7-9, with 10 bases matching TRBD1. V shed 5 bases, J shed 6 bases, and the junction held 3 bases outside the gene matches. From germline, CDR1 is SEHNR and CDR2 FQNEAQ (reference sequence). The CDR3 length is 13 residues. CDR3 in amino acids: CASSATGGHGYTF. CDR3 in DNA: TGTGCCAGCAGCGCGACAGGGGGCCATGGCTACACCTTC.

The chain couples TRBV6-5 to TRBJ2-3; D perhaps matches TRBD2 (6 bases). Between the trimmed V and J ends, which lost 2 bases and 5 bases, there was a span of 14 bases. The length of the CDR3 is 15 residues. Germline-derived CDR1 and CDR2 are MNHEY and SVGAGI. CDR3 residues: CASSYSGPGLDTQYF. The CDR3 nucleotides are TGTGCCAGCAGTTACAGCGGGCCAGGGTTAGATACGCAGTATTTT.

The DNA of the CDR3 is TGTGCCAGCAGTTATGGCCACGACTATAGCAATCAGCCCCAGCATTTT. Translating it yields CASSYGHDYSNQPQHF. The V gene is TRBV6-2 or TRBV6-3, the J gene TRBJ1-5, with unresolved D. Germline V gene lookup returns CDR1 MNHEY and CDR2 SVGEGT. Trimming took 3 bases from V and 0 from J, leaving 12 bases between them. The CDR3 has 16 amino acids.

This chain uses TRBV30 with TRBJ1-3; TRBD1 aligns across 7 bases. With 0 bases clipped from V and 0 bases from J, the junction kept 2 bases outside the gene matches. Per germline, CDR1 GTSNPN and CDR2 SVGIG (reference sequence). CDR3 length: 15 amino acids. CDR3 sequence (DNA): TGTGCCTGGAGTGTAGCAGGGGGCTCTGGAAACACCATATATTTT. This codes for CAWSVAGGSGNTIYF.

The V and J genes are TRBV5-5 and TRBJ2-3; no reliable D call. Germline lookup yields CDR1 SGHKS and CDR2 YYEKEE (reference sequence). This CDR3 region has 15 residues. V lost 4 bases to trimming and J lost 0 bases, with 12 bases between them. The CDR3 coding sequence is TGTGCCAGCAGCCTCAGAGGATATAGCACAGATACGCAGTATTTT. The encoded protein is CASSLRGYSTDTQYF.

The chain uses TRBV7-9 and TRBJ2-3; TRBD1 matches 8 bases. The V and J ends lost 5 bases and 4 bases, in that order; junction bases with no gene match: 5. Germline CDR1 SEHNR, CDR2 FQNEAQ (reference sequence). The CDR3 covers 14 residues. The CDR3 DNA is TGTGCCAGCAGCATAGGACAGGGTTCAGATACGCAGTATTTT. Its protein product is CASSIGQGSDTQYF.

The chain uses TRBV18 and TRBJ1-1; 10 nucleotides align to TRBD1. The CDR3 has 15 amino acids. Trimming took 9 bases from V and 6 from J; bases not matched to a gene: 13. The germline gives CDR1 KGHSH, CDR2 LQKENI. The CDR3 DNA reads TGTGCCAGTTCGGACAGGGGGATTACCTTACCTGAAGCTTTCTTT. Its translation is CASSDRGITLPEAFF.

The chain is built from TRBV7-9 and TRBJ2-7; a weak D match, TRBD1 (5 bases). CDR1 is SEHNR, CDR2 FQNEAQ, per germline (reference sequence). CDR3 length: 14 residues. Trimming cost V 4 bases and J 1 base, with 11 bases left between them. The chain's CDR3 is CASSSDPGSYEQYF. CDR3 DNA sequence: TGTGCCAGCAGCTCGGACCCAGGGTCCTACGAGCAGTACTTC.

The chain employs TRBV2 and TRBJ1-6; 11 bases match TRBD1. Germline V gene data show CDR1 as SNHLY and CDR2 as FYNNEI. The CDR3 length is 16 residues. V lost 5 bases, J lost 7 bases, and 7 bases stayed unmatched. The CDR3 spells CASSLRTGGVNSPLHF. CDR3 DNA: TGTGCCAGCAGTCTACGGACAGGGGGCGTAAATTCACCCCTCCACTTT.

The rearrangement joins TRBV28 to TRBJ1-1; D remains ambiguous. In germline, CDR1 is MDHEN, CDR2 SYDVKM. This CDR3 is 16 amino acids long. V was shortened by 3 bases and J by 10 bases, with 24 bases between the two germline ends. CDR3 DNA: TGTGCCAGCAGTTTGATCGGTGGGCCACGGCCGGCTGGAGCTTTCTTT. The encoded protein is CASSLIGGPRPAGAFF. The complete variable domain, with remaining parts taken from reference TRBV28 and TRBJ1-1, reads DVKVTQSSRYLVKRTGEKVFLECVQDMDHENMFWYRQDPGLGLRLIYFSYDVKMKEKGDIPEGYSVSREKKERFSLILESASTNQTSMYLCASSLIGGPRPAGAFFGQGTRLTVV.